This T cell receptor beta chain stems from a study of shared clonotypes between healthy human individuals (dated by TCRdb to 2020 to 2022). Study-level background: Three men and a couple of women, aged 18 to 49 years, made up the cohort. To estimate repertoire size and how much clonotypes are shared between individuals, the study performed deep sequencing of blood TCR repertoires from 4 to 6 healthy adults. To increase sequencing depth and limit assay-specific biases, TCR repertoire library preparation and sequencing were carried out by different laboratories using diverse techniques. For each donor, CD4 naive and CD4 memory were each given three plates, CD8 naive was given two plates, and CD8 memory was given one plate. Between about 0.85 and 10 billion PBMCs per donor were obtained by leukapheresis.

Broad study findings and their caveats: When a handful of donors were compared, the shared fraction of clonotypes was around 5.1% for naive CD4, approximately 3.3% for naive CD8, 2.3% for memory CD4, and 0.35% to 0.4% for memory CD8. Pairwise subsampling indicated that sequencing depth was expected to affect the degree of clonotype sharing among donors. Because the study included only a small number of donors, the genetic and exposure-history diversity represented was limited. Incomplete sequencing was indicated by rarefaction of sorted-subset datasets, despite the large sequencing depth. Sampling was limited to blood, and TCR repertoires in tissue likely differ from TCR repertoires in blood. Naive subsets generally had larger estimated clonotype richness than memory subsets did. Compared with non-shared clonotypes, clonotypes shared by all four sorted-subset donors had higher generation probabilities.

Comment on this clone: Its antigen is currently not known. Base qualities were left out, and no much larger clone turns up one base away.

Inclusive of the bounding cysteine and phenylalanine, the CDR3 is 16 residues long. Only CDR3 DNA is held: 48 bases, read in frame from base 1. Looking up the germline V gene yields CDR1 SGDLS and CDR2 YYNGEE. The junction shows trimming of 3 bases on V and 3 bases on J, and the gene matches do not reach 5 bases of it. Using the deep immunoSEQ assay, multiplex PCR amplified TCR CDR3 regions from genomic DNA. Genomic DNA extracted from each cell subset was distributed evenly over all wells of several immunoSEQ 96-well plates, and each plate served as one replicate. Each replicate PCR for sorted subsets received around 200 ng genomic DNA, equal to about 30,000 T cell genomes. Purified libraries were quantified with a Qubit 3.0 fluorometer, sized on a Bioanalyzer 2100, and re-quantified with the KAPA Library Quantification kit. A separate single-read 150-cycle Illumina NextSeq 550 flow cell was used to sequence each immunoSEQ 96-well plate. In the authors' own workflow: The immunoSEQ output contained only junctional sequences without quality scores, so filtering could not match that applied to full-length reads. To assign V/J genes and CDR3, sequences were annotated using PyIR, a Python wrapper for IgBLAST v1.9, with IMGT germline references. Reads were filtered out if the reads had weak V/J assignments (E-value above 1e-6), no CDR3, stop codons, out-of-frame junctions, or ambiguous translated residues. V3J clonotypes were defined by identical inferred V gene, J gene, and CDR3 amino acid sequence. Percentage overlap between repertoires was computed as shared unique clonotypes divided by the size of the smaller repertoire. RTK rarefaction, the Chao1 estimator, and Recon v2.1 estimates of unobserved clonotypes were used to assess repertoire richness. OLGA was used to compute generation probabilities for all TCRbeta clonotypes that the gDNA method yielded from four donors. The table was pulled from immuneACCESS by TCRdb, which kept in-frame rearrangements only. Such tables lose some clones; where checked, under half of the loss comes from unresolved V genes, and the rest has no known cause. Clone size and the V and J calls come from that table; the DNA yielded D and trimming. This sample gives fewer than 850,000 clones in total; around 72% of them show up just once. Of the sample, under 2% is held by the ten largest clones.

Donors were healthy HIV-negative adults with no recently reported acute infections or vaccinations. Only Caucasian adults living in Nashville, Tennessee, USA were represented among the donors. CD4+ T cells were enriched by magnetic negative selection; naive cells were then positively selected on CD45RA, and the negative fraction formed the memory subset. Blood was obtained by leukapheresis, after which PBMCs were separated by Ficoll-Histopaque density gradient centrifugation and cryopreserved in liquid nitrogen vapor phase. Analytical flow cytometry was used to check the purity and quantity of every magnetically sorted T cell population. Genomic DNA was isolated from every sorted fraction and measured by UV absorbance on a Nanodrop 2000c.

The TCR originated in a woman aged 25 to 39 in good health. Source material: memory CD4+ T cells sorted from blood. Per the publication, the cell subset or site label means: CD45RA-negative fraction. The rearrangement combines TRBV9 with TRBJ2-2; 10 central bases correspond to TRBD1. The CDR3 protein is CASSGRQGADTGELFF. The DNA sequence is as follows: TGTGCCAGCAGCGGAAGACAGGGGGCGGACACCGGGGAGCTGTTTTTT.